Below are 20 T cell receptor beta chains sequenced from a single sample in a study of cytomegalovirus exposure and HLA in healthy donors (dated by TCRdb to about 2017). Library construction relied on the immunoSEQ multiplex PCR assay. For the multiplex PCR, a mixture combining 60 forward primers for TCR Vbeta segments and 13 reverse primers for TCR Jbeta segments was used. Sourced from immuneACCESS, this table was stored by TCRdb with only in-frame sequences that have V and J called. A share of the clones is absent; for the studies checked, an unresolved V gene accounts for under half, and the remainder has no known explanation. The sample table lists around 110,000 clones, about 72% of them with a count of one. The ten most abundant clones make up about 2.3% of the sample. Source material: PBMCs. The receptor set was obtained from a man aged 18 to 29 in good health and CMV-seronegative.

This clone was recorded a few times. The V gene is TRBV7-9, the J gene TRBJ2-2, with 9 bases that match TRBD1. With 5 bases clipped from V and 4 bases from J, the junction kept 14 bases outside the gene matches. The CDR3 contains 18 residues. The germline V gene encodes CDR1 SEHNR and CDR2 FQNEAQ (reference sequence). The CDR3 here is CASSAGSGGQGITGELFF. The CDR3 DNA is TGTGCCAGCAGCGCCGGTTCTGGTGGACAGGGGATCACCGGGGAGCTGTTTTTT.

CDR3 amino acids: CASSFRGFTYGYTF. CDR3 coding DNA: TGTGCCAGCAGTTTTAGGGGATTTACCTATGGCTACACCTTC. The J gene is TRBJ1-2, the V gene TRBV28; D might be TRBD1 (5 bases). CDR3 length: 14 residues. Trimming took 3 bases from V and 4 from J, leaving 12 bases between them. Germline V gene data show CDR1 as MDHEN and CDR2 as SYDVKM.

The chain links TRBV7-3 to TRBJ2-1, with 13 bases matching TRBD2. The V gene end was trimmed by 2 bases and the J gene end by 5 bases; junction bases not matched to a gene: 6. CDR1 and CDR2 from the germline V gene are SGHTA and FQGTGA. The CDR3 covers 17 residues. Here the CDR3 reads CASSLGAGLAGNNEQFF. CDR3 DNA: TGTGCCAGCAGCTTAGGGGCGGGACTAGCGGGGAACAATGAGCAGTTCTTC.

This clone was picked up a small number of times. This chain's CDR3 is CASSDHRTGGAGNQPQHF. In nucleotides, the CDR3 is TGCGCCAGCAGTGATCATAGGACAGGGGGCGCGGGCAATCAGCCCCAGCATTTT. V is TRBV10-2 and J is TRBJ1-5; 11 positions agree with TRBD1. Trimming cost V 3 bases and J 2 bases; bases outside gene matches: 9. The CDR3 consists of 18 residues. Per the germline V gene, CDR1 is WSHSY and CDR2 is SAAADI.

The rearrangement joins TRBV11-1 to TRBJ2-7; D remains unclear. Germline V CDR1 and CDR2: SGHAT, FQDESV (reference sequence). The germline V and J ends were trimmed by 5 bases and 4 bases, with 9 bases remaining between them. This CDR3 is built from 12 residues. CDR3 nucleotides: TGTGCCAGCAGCCCAACATTGTACGAGCAGTACTTC. The encoded protein is CASSPTLYEQYF.

CDR3 residues: CASSLGTGGGRSEQFF. The CDR3 DNA reads as TGTGCCAGCAGCTTAGGGACAGGGGGCGGTCGAAGTGAGCAGTTCTTC. The chain employs TRBV7-2 and TRBJ2-1; 11 bases align to TRBD1. This CDR3 comprises 16 residues. V dropped 1 base and J dropped 9; count of bases not matched to a gene: 8. CDR1 is SGHTA and CDR2 is FQGNSA in the germline V gene. Combining the CDR3 with reference TRBV7-2 and TRBJ2-1 gives the whole variable domain GAGVSQSPSNKVTEKGKDVELRCDPISGHTALYWYRQSLGQGLEFLIYFQGNSAPDKSGLPSDRFSAERTGGSVSTLTIQRTQQEDSAVYLCASSLGTGGGRSEQFFGPGTRLTVL.

The genes are TRBV7-2 and TRBJ1-4; a weak D match, TRBD1 (6 bases). Germline V CDR1 and CDR2: SGHTA, FQGNSA. The V gene lost 2 bases and the J gene lost 8 bases, with 12 bases spanning the gap. The CDR3 totals 14 residues. The CDR3 is CASSLNRVGEKLFF. The CDR3 DNA sequence: TGTGCCAGCAGCTTAAACAGGGTAGGGGAAAAACTGTTTTTT.

The chain couples TRBV15 to TRBJ1-4; 9 nucleotides line up with TRBD1. CDR3 size: 17 residues. Germline CDR1 reads LNHNV; CDR2 reads YYDKDF (reference sequence). Trimming cost V 0 bases and J 6 bases; bases outside gene matches: 8. The CDR3 loop reads CATSRDGPGQGDEKLFF. CDR3 sequence (DNA): TGTGCCACCAGCAGAGATGGCCCGGGACAGGGTGATGAAAAACTGTTTTTT.

This chain connects TRBV7-2 to TRBJ2-7, with a tentative D call TRBD1 (6 bases). The CDR3 consists of 16 residues. CDR1 is SGHTA, CDR2 FQGNSA, per germline. Trimming cost V 5 bases and J 0 bases, with 17 bases left between them. The CDR3 nucleotides are TGTGCCAGCAGCCAGCATAAGACAGGCCGCTCCTACGAGCAGTACTTC. The encoded protein is CASSQHKTGRSYEQYF.

This clone was recorded a few times. The chain couples TRBV4-3 to TRBJ2-3, with D perhaps matching TRBD2 (5 bases). Germline V gene sequence: CDR1 LGHNA, CDR2 YSLEER. The CDR3 is 16 amino acids. V was shortened by 0 bases and J by 4 bases, with 14 bases between the two germline ends. CDR3 residues: CASSQDGETHADTQYF. Here the CDR3 DNA reads TGCGCCAGCAGCCAAGATGGGGAGACTCATGCAGATACGCAGTATTTT.

Here the CDR3 DNA reads TGTGCCAGCAGCTTAGGGTGGGGGGACAGGAGGCCAGAGACCCAGTACTTC. This gives the protein CASSLGWGDRRPETQYF. The V and J genes are TRBV11-2 and TRBJ2-5; TRBD1 agrees at 8 bases. CDR1 is SGHAT and CDR2 is FQNNGV in the germline V gene. V lost 1 base to trimming and J lost 4 bases; unmatched junction nucleotides: 11. The CDR3 is 17 amino acids. The variable domain in full, with the rest retrieved from reference TRBV11-2 and TRBJ2-5, is EAGVAQSPRYKIIEKRQSVAFWCNPISGHATLYWYQQILGQGPKLLIQFQNNGVVDDSQLPKDRFSAERLKGVDSTLKIQPAKLEDSAVYLCASSLGWGDRRPETQYFGPGTRLLVL.

V and J are TRBV7-9 and TRBJ2-5; TRBD2 might be the D (6 bases). The V gene's germline CDR1 is SEHNR and CDR2 FQNEAQ (reference sequence). The CDR3 has 16 amino acids. Trimming took off 1 base at V and 5 bases at J, with 17 bases between the two ends. The CDR3 DNA follows: TGTGCCAGCAGCTTAGGTATAGGGCTGGAGGGGGAGACCCAGTACTTC. The encoded protein is CASSLGIGLEGETQYF.

The chain links TRBV28 to TRBJ1-5, with 9 bases that match TRBD1. Germline trimming cut 2 bases from V and 8 bases from J; bases unmatched to any gene: 13. The germline V gene encodes CDR1 MDHEN and CDR2 SYDVKM. The CDR3 extends over 17 amino acids. The CDR3 loop is CASSLPQSQGAGKPQHF. CDR3 nucleotides: TGTGCCAGCAGTTTACCCCAGTCACAGGGGGCGGGAAAGCCCCAGCATTTT.

The genes are TRBV4-3 and TRBJ1-2; D is perhaps TRBD1 (5 bases). Trimming pared 1 base from V and 0 bases from J, leaving 6 bases between. From germline, CDR1 is LGHNA and CDR2 YSLEER. The CDR3 totals 14 residues. The CDR3 sequence is CASSQGQSNYGYTF. The CDR3 DNA follows: TGCGCCAGCAGCCAAGGACAGTCTAACTATGGCTACACCTTC.

The chain combines TRBV5-1 with TRBJ1-5, with TRBD1 matching 7 bases. This CDR3 has 15 amino acids. Germline lookup yields CDR1 SGHRS and CDR2 YFSETQ. Trimming removed 1 base from V and 7 bases from J; junction bases left unmatched: 8. CDR3 sequence reads: CASSLSHRGQQPQHF. The CDR3 DNA reads TGCGCCAGCAGCTTGTCTCACAGGGGACAACAGCCCCAGCATTTT.

This clone was detected a few times. The rearrangement uses TRBV6-6 and TRBJ2-7, with 8 bases identical to TRBD1. Per the germline V gene, CDR1 is MNHNY and CDR2 is SVGAGI (reference sequence). The CDR3 has 14 residues. The V and J ends lost 6 bases and 6 bases, in that order; junction bases with no gene match: 10. This CDR3 reads CASSAGTGRTEQYF. DNA of the CDR3: TGTGCCAGCAGCGCCGGGACAGGTAGAACCGAGCAGTACTTC.

This clone was counted once. This sequence joins TRBV2 and TRBJ1-2; no reliable D call. V was trimmed by 7 bases and J by 4 bases, leaving 13 bases between them. This CDR3 contains 13 residues. Germline assignment: CDR1 SNHLY and CDR2 FYNNEI. CDR3 protein: CASTLTRFYGYTF. In DNA form, the CDR3 reads TGTGCCAGCACCCTTACTCGGTTCTATGGCTACACCTTC.

The chain combines TRBV7-2 with TRBJ2-5; D might be TRBD1 (6 bases). V was trimmed by 5 bases and J by 5 bases, leaving 12 bases between them. CDR3 length: 13 residues. CDR1 SGHTA and CDR2 FQGNSA come from the germline V gene. The CDR3 sequence: CASSPQGRETQYF. CDR3 bases: TGTGCCAGCAGCCCCCAGGGGCGGGAGACCCAGTACTTC.

This clone was seen a handful of times. V usage is TRBV2 and J usage is TRBJ1-3; D is undetermined. The CDR3 spans 13 residues. V lost 8 bases, J lost 4 bases, and 12 bases lay in between. Germline CDR1 and CDR2: SNHLY and FYNNEI. Written as DNA, the CDR3 is TGTGCCAGCGGCGACATAACGGGAAACACCATATATTTT. Translation gives CASGDITGNTIYF.

The chain carries TRBV28 and TRBJ2-5; 10 bases map to TRBD1. With 2 bases clipped from V and 4 bases from J, the junction kept 4 bases outside the gene matches. Germline V gene lookup returns CDR1 MDHEN and CDR2 SYDVKM. This CDR3 spans 15 amino acids. In DNA form, the CDR3 reads TGTGCCAGCAGTTTAACTGGACAGGGGGGAGAGACCCAGTACTTC. Translating it yields CASSLTGQGGETQYF.